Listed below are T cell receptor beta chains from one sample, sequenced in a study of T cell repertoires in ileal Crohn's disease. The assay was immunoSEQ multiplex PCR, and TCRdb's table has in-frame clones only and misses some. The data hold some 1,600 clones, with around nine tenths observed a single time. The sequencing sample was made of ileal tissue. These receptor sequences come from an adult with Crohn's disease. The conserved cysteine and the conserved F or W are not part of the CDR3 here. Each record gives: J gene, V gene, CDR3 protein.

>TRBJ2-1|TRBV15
ATSRARGRSEQF
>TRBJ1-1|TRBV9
ASSVVPGRTEAF
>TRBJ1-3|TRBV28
ASSLERGYSGNTIY
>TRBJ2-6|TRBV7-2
ASSLQPAGANVLT
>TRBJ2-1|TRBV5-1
ASSLGLAGLNEQF
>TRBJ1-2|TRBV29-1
SADRDRLGYT
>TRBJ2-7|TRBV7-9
ASSTTGQGRYEQY
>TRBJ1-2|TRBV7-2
ASSLEVWSYT
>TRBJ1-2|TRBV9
ASSVAQGGYT
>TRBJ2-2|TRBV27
ASSPIDRPGELF
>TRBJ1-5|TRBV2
ASSASRGDQPQH
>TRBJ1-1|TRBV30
AWSVAGGSAF
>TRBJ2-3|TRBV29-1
SVEPPTDTQY
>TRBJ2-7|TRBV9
ASSVAGADYEQY
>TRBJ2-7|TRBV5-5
ASSHVTGTYEQY
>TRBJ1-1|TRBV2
ASSSGEAF
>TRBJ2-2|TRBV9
ASSVGGSAGGTGELF
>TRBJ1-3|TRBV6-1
ASHHRANSGNTIY
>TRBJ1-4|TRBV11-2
ASSLGLQEKLF
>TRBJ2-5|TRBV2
ASSEIGEETQY
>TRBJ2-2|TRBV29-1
SGQMPSGELF
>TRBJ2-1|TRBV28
ASRRKVRNEQF
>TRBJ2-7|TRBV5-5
ASSSSPPGRFDEQY
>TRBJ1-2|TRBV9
ASSPGTDYYGYT
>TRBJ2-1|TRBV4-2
ASSQDGVAGSNEQF
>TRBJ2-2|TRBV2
ASSPRGGQGIGELF
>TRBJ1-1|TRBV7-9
ASSAVGTGGSEAF
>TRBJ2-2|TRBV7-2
ASSALAVSNTGELF
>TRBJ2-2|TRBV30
AWLARAESGELF
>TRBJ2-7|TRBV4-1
ASSQDPPGQGVYEQY
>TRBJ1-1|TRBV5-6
ASSLRGNTEAF
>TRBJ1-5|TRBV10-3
ASKGQGQEPQH
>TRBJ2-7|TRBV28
ASSLKRGLYEQY
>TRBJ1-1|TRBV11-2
ASSLDPQRTEAF
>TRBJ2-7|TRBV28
ASSLWDRRSYEQY
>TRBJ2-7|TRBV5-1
ASSSRTGASYEQY
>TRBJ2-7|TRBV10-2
ASSESGTGEQY
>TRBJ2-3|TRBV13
ASSLDMGTDTQY
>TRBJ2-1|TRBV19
ASTPGGYEQF
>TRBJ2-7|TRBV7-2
ASSLRDYGLSSSYEQY
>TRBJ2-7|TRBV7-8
ASSLGGRSYEQY
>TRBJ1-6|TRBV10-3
AISENAGENSPLH
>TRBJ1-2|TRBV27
ASSRQGSGGYT
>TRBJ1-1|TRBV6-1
ASSEGSAGRGTEAF
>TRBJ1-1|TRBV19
ASTRGLTEAF
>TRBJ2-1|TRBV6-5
ASSYSGGGVYEQF
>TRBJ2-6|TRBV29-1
SVDIGPGANVLT